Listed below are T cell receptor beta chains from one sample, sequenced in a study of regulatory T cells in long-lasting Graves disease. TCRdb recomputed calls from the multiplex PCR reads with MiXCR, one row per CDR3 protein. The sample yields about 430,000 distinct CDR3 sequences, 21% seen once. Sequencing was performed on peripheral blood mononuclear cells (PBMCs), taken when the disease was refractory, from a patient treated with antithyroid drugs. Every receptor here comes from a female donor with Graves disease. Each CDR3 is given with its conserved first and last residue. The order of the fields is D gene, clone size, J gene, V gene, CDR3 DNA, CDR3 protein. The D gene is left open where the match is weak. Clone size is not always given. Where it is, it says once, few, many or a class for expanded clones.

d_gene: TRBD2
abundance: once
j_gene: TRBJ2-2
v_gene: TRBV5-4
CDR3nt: TGTGCCAGCAGCTTCTACGTTGGACTAGCGGGAGAGAGCGGGGAGCTGTTTTTT
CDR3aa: CASSFYVGLAGESGELFF

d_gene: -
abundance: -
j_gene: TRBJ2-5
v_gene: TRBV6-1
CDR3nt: TGTGCCAGCAGTGTATGGGGCCAAGAGACCCAGTACTTC
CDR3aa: CASSVWGQETQYF

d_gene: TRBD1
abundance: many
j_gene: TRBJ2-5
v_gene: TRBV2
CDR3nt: TGTGCCATCCTGGCTGGGACAGGGGGCTTGGTGGCCCAGTACTTC
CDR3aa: CAILAGTGGLVAQYF

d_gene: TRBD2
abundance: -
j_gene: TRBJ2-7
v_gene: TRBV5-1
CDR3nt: TGCGCCAGCAGTTATGGGGCTAGCGGGCCCTCCTACGAGCAGTACTTC
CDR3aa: CASSYGASGPSYEQYF

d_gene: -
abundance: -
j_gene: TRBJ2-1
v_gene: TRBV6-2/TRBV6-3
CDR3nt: TGTGCCAGCCTTGGACACAACCCGGGCAATGAGCAGTTCTTC
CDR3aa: CASLGHNPGNEQFF

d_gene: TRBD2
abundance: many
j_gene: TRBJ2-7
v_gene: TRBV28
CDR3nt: TGTGCCAGCAGTACAGGGACTAGCGGATCCTACGAGCAGTACTTC
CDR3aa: CASSTGTSGSYEQYF

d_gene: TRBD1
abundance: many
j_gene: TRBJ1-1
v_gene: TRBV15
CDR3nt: TGTGCCACCAGCTCGGGACAGATGAACACTGAAGCTTTCTTT
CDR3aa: CATSSGQMNTEAFF

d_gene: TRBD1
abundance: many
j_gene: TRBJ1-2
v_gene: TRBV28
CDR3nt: TGTGCCAGCAGTATGACAGGGAAAGGGGGCTATGGCTACACCTTC
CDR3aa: CASSMTGKGGYGYTF

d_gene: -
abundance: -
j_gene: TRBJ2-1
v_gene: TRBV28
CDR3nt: TGTGCCAGCAGTTTAGAGCCTTACAATGAGCAGTTCTTC
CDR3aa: CASSLEPYNEQFF

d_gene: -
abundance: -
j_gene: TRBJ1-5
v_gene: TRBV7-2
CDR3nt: TGTGCCAGCAGCTTTCCATATAGCAATCAGCCCCAGCATTTT
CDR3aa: CASSFPYSNQPQHF

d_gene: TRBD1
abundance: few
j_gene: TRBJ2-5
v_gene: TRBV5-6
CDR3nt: TGTGCCAGCAGCCCAACAGGGGGGATCCCTCAAGAGACCCAGTACTTC
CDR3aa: CASSPTGGIPQETQYF

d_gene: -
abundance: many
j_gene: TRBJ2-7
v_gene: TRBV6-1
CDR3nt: TGTGCCAGCAGTGAAGGTGTTAACAGGGTTACCTACGAGCAGTACTTC
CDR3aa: CASSEGVNRVTYEQYF

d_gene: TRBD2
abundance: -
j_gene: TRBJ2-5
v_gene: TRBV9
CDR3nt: TGTGCCAGCAACACTCGGGTAGCGGGGCTTTGGAGGGAGACCCAGTACTTC
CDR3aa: CASNTRVAGLWRETQYF

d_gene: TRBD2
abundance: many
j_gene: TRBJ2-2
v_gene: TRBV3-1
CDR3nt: TGTGCCAGCAGCCCGTCGGGGACTAGTGGTACCGGGGAGCTGTTTTTT
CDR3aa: CASSPSGTSGTGELFF

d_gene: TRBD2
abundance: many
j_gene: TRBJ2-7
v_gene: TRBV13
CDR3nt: TGTGCCAGCAGCCCTCAGCGGGAGTTTCGCGAGCAGTACTTC
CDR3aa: CASSPQREFREQYF

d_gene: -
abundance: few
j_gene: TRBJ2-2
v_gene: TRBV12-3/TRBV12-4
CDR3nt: TGTGCCAGCAGTTTGTTGGGGAGAGACACCGGGGAGCTGTTTTTT
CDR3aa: CASSLLGRDTGELFF

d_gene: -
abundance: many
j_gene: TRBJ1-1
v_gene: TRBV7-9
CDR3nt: TGTGCCAGCAGCTTACAGGACTATTACACTGAAGCTTTCTTT
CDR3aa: CASSLQDYYTEAFF

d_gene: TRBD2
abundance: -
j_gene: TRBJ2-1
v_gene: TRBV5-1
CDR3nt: TGCGCCAGCAGCTTGGGCGGGACTAGCGGGCTGGCCTACAATGAGCAGTTCTTC
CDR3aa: CASSLGGTSGLAYNEQFF

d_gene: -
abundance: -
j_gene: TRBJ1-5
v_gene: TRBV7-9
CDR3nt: TGTGCCAGCAGCTCGGGCTGGGATCGGAATCAGCCCCAGCATTTT
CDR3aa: CASSSGWDRNQPQHF

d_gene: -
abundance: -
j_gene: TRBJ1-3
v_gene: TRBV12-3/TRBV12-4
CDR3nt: TGCGCCAGCAGCTTTGGGGGGCCCTCTGGAAACACCATATATTTT
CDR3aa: CASSFGGPSGNTIYF

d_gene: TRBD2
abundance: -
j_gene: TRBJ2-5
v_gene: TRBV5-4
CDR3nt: TGTGCCAGCAGCCGGACTAGCGGGGGCCAAGAGACCCAGTACTTC
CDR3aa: CASSRTSGGQETQYF

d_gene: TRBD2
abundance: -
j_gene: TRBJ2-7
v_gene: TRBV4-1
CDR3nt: TGCGCCAGCAGCCAACCACTAGCGGGAGGGAATCTTTACGAGCAGTACTTC
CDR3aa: CASSQPLAGGNLYEQYF

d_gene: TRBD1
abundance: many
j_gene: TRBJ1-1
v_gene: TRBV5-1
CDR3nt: TGCGCCAGCAGCTCAGGGGGCGACTTCGCTGAAGCTTTCTTT
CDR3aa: CASSSGGDFAEAFF